This T cell receptor (beta chain) was identified during a study of radiotherapy plus CTLA-4 blockade in lung cancer. Profiled with immunoSEQ multiplex PCR; TCRdb holds only in-frame clones, not every one. Among roughly 75,000 clones, roughly 79% were seen once, and the ten largest hold approximately 24%. A remark on this clone: What it binds is not known.

General study findings and limits: Strongest reported response predictors: early blood clone changes and post-radiation interferon-beta. The study found tumor-derived TCR clones expanded in blood after radiotherapy plus ipilimumab.

Focal radiation was given together with CTLA-4 blockade (ipilimumab) to patients with chemo-refractory metastatic non-small-cell lung cancer. Germline values: CDR1 SGDLS, CDR2 YYNGEE. This CDR3 is 15 amino acids long. V lost 4 bases to trimming and J lost 3 bases; unmatched junction nucleotides: 7. The material sequenced was peripheral blood, taken from a patient treated with radiotherapy plus ipilimumab. The sequence was collected from a human donor with non-small cell lung cancer whose response to radiotherapy plus ipilimumab could not be evaluated. Some clones in this sample may be carry-over from other donors' samples. This chain connects TRBV9 to TRBJ1-1; 9 bases are shared with TRBD1. The chain's CDR3 is CASSPHRGLDTEAFF. For the CDR3, the DNA is TGTGCCAGCAGCCCACACAGGGGGCTGGACACTGAAGCTTTCTTT.